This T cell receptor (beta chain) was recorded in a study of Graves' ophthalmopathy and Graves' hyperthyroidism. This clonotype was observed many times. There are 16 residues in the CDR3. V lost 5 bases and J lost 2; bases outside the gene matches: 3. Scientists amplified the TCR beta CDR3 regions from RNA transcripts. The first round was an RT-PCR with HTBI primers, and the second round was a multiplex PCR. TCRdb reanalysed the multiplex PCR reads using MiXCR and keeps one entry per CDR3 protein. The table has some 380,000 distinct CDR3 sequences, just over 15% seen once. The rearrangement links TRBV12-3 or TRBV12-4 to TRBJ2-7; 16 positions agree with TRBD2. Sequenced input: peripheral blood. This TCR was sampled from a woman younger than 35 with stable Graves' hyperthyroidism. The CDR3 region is CASSPGTSGGAYEQYF. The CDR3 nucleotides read TGTGCCAGCAGTCCCGGGACTAGCGGGGGGGCCTACGAGCAGTACTTC.